This paragraph reports one T cell receptor beta chain. Its antigen is unknown. The sample holds no much larger clone one base away, and base qualities are not on file. At one collaborating source in Seattle, patients were enrolled during active infection and were followed longitudinally through the course of disease. Whole blood was collected in K2EDTA tubes by collaborating institutions according to the institutions' own protocols. For TCRbeta analysis, collaborators shipped samples as frozen whole blood, isolated PBMCs, or DNA extracted from either of those sample types. The germline V gene encodes CDR1 SGHRS and CDR2 YFSETQ. There are 15 amino acids in the CDR3, from cysteine to phenylalanine inclusive. Left in the record is the CDR3 DNA by itself, 45 bases read in frame from the first base. Ends trimmed: V by 4 bases, J by 0 bases; bases unmatched to a gene: 4. TCRbeta CDR3 regions were amplified from genomic DNA by means of the immunoSEQ Assay, a bias-controlled multiplex PCR. Per the authors' processing: Nucleated cell counts per sample were estimated from amplification of reference gene primers within the assay. To quantify the absolute abundance of each unique TCRbeta CDR3 rearrangement, sequence reads were collapsed and filtered. For each sample, productive Simpson clonality was calculated by taking the square root of Simpson's diversity index across productive rearrangements. Entries here come from immuneACCESS through TCRdb and include only in-frame sequences with V and J called. Some clones fail to appear in such tables; in the studies checked, an unresolved V gene covers under half of the shortfall, and the cause of the remainder is unknown. The D gene and trimming were derived from the DNA, and the V and J assignments and clone size from that table. This sample gives around 80,000 clones in total; over 80% of them show up just once. The biggest ten clones account for around 13% of the sample.

The data stem from a study of blood T cell repertoires in COVID-19 (dated by TCRdb to about 2020). For context, the study as a whole: The collaborator samples originated in the United States, Italy and Spain and spanned the acute and convalescent phases of COVID-19. The material from the prospective study consisted of cDNA or gDNA derived from T cells, B-cell-depleted T cells, or PBMCs. Deeply sampled blood TCRbeta repertoires from subjects exposed to, actively infected with, or recovered from COVID-19 were included in the dataset. The repertoires were made available in a free public database intended to serve as a resource for research on the immune response to SARS-CoV-2. Samples were obtained from the ongoing ImmuneRACE study (first 160 participants) and from some 1,200 subjects provided by 6 global collaborators. A de-identified subject ID, COVID-19 status, age in years and sex were almost always included in the sample metadata. Where HLA class I and class II types were available, the types were taken from metadata supplied by the sample provider, not from assay-based typing.

The study at large found these results: The quantity of clinical and demographic metadata differed by source and by participant and was supplied without curation.

The rearranged segments are TRBV5-1 and TRBJ2-7; 10 nucleotides in the junction match TRBD2. The clonotype comes from a man aged 45 to 65 with COVID-19, enrolled during active disease. Sequencing input: peripheral blood. The nucleotide sequence reads as follows: TGCGCCAGCAGCCGCGGGACTAGCGACTCCTACGAGCAGTACTTC. Translation gives CASSRGTSDSYEQYF.